This TCR beta chain was retrieved from a study of shared T cell receptors in the human thymus. The length of the CDR3 is 17 residues. V trimming: 3 bases; J trimming: 7 bases; junction bases outside the gene matches: 17. Germline V CDR1 and CDR2: MRHNA, SNTAGT. Assay used: immunoSEQ multiplex PCR; TCRdb lists only in-frame clones, some missing. This sample yields over 450,000 clones, of which approximately 80% are seen a single time; around 0.012% belongs to the top ten. The sample was also linked to a second study, of human thymus T cells. As that report states: Thymus specimens were resections from corrective heart surgery.

The chain employs TRBV6-4 and TRBJ1-1; 7 bases match TRBD1. This receptor was taken from a boy in the first two years of life with a congenital heart defect. The sample comprised thymocytes. CDR3 nucleotide sequence: TGTGCCAGCAGTGATATCGACAGGGTGGAGGTTGGAATTGAAGCTTTCTTT. It translates to CASSDIDRVEVGIEAFF.